This TCR beta chain was recovered during a study of T cell responses to AZD1222 COVID-19 vaccine. Study conclusions and caveats: Seropositive at baseline were only a handful of AZD1222 recipients. Spike regions recognized by vaccine-associated CD4 TCRs spanned the protein, led by 160-218 and 743-854. Targeting of unmutated variant regions was reportedly seen in nearly half of spike-specific TCRs.

The count of this clone is one. Antigen specificity is unknown. Produced via immunoSEQ multiplex PCR; TCRdb's table is partial and in-frame only. The data contain around 140,000 clones, roughly 86% of them singletons. The material sequenced was peripheral blood, taken 28 days after the second AZD1222 dose. The TCR sequence derives from an adult who received the AZD1222 COVID-19 vaccine.

CDR3 amino acids: CASSYPTGTSGGLSYNEQFF. In DNA form, the CDR3 reads TGTGCCAGCAGTTATCCGACCGGGACTAGCGGGGGCCTCTCCTACAATGAGCAGTTCTTC. J is TRBJ2-1 and V is TRBV6-2 or TRBV6-3, with 14 bases fitting TRBD2. The CDR3 runs to 20 residues. Germline V gives CDR1 MNHEY, CDR2 SVGEGT. Trimming took 3 bases from V and 0 from J; bases not matched to a gene: 10.